This TCR beta chain was sequenced during a study of T cell repertoires in cytomegalovirus infection. Study context: Public signatures in TCR beta pointed to CMV infection and matching HLA type. Whole-study results and caveats: Ex vivo, HLA-C-restricted CMV-specific TCR beta clonotypes prevailed over the rest of the response.

This clonotype was seen a handful of times. The antigen is not known. V was cut by 2 bases and J by 5 bases, with 16 bases left in between. CDR1 and CDR2 (germline): SGHRS, YFSETQ. The CDR3 has 15 residues. TCRdb re-analysed the reads in MiXCR, keeping a single row per CDR3 protein. Here the sample spans about 68,000 distinct CDR3 sequences, 20% to 25% being singletons. This sequence joins TRBV5-1 and TRBJ2-5, with a tentative D call TRBD1 (5 bases). The source of this sequence is a human donor in good health (CMV status not recorded). Some clones in this sample may be carry-over from other donors' samples. Sequenced sample: PBMCs, sequenced either directly or after in vitro stimulation (not recorded which). The CDR3 sequence is CASSLEVAGRETQYF. The CDR3 nucleotides read TGCGCCAGCAGCTTAGAGGTGGCAGGGCGGGAGACCCAGTACTTC.